This T cell receptor beta chain was recovered during a study of blood T cells in healthy people across ages. Study overall: Every two T cells gave about one barcoded beta molecule via template switching.

Total RNA was isolated from each sample in quantities of at least 5.5 micrograms. CDR1 and CDR2 from the germline V gene are SGDLS and YYNGEE. The ends lost 4 bases at V and 4 bases at J; junction bases unmatched: 7. CDR3 length: 16 residues. With a J-beta primer mix and a sample-barcoded 5' primer, a second PCR ran 7 to 11 cycles. Each CDR3 protein gets one entry after TCRdb re-called the 5' RACE reads with MiXCR. The table has 780,000 or so distinct CDR3 sequences, less than 70% seen once. This clonotype was sampled from an older man in good health. Sequences were obtained from blood. This sequence joins TRBV9 and TRBJ2-2, with TRBD2 matching 10 bases. The CDR3 reads CASSQLSGRVTGELFF. The CDR3 DNA is TGTGCCAGCAGCCAACTAAGCGGGAGGGTCACCGGGGAGCTGTTTTTT.